What follows are 23 T cell receptor beta chains derived from one specimen sequenced in a study of T cell responses to AZD1222 COVID-19 vaccine. Produced via immunoSEQ multiplex PCR; TCRdb's table is partial and in-frame only. Seen here are around 190,000 clones, 94% observed once, and the top ten hold around 1.6%. The input for sequencing was peripheral blood, taken 28 days after the second AZD1222 dose. These receptors all stem from an adult who received the AZD1222 COVID-19 vaccine.

This chain connects TRBV7-2 to TRBJ2-3, with a possible D match to TRBD2 (7 bases). The CDR3 extends over 18 amino acids. Germline CDR1 SGHTA, CDR2 FQGNSA. With 3 bases removed from V and 2 bases from J, the gap between germline ends came to 21 bases. The CDR3 sequence: CASSFGGWRGPPTDTQYF. The CDR3, as DNA: TGTGCCAGCAGCTTTGGGGGTTGGCGGGGGCCCCCCACAGATACGCAGTATTTT.

V gene TRBV27 combines with J gene TRBJ1-2; 9 nucleotides line up with TRBD1. V gave up 9 bases and J gave up 6 bases; unmatched junction bases: 8. Germline CDR1 MNHEY, CDR2 SMNVEV (reference sequence). The CDR3 runs to 13 residues. CDR3 sequence: CASMITGGDGYTF. The CDR3 region has the DNA TGTGCCAGTATGATCACAGGGGGCGATGGCTACACCTTC.

The J gene is TRBJ1-2, the V gene TRBV3-1 (or the pseudogene TRBV3-2); 7 nucleotides agree with TRBD1. The junction had 11 bases not matched to a gene; V was cut back by 7 bases and J by 6 bases. The CDR3 spans 14 residues. Germline V gene data show CDR1 as LGHDT and CDR2 as YNNKEL (reference sequence). The CDR3 region has the DNA TGTGCCAGCACCCGGGACAGCGGGGTCCATGGCTACACCTTC. Its protein is CASTRDSGVHGYTF.

The V gene is TRBV4-1, the J gene TRBJ2-7, with 7 bases identical to TRBD1. The CDR3 sequence is 13 residues long. J was trimmed by 6 bases and V by 3 bases; bases with no gene match: 5. CDR1 is MGHRA and CDR2 is YSYEKL in the germline V gene. The CDR3 reads CASSHDRVSEQYF. In DNA form, the CDR3 reads TGCGCCAGCAGCCATGACAGGGTCAGCGAGCAGTACTTC.

As regards this clone: Additional DNA sequences in this sample encode the identical CDR3. The genes are TRBV18 and TRBJ1-4, with unresolved D. The CDR3 is 12 amino acids. The germline CDR1 and CDR2 sequences are KGHSH and LQKENI. Trimming shortened V by 5 bases and J by 8 bases, and 9 bases separated the two germline ends. CDR3 sequence reads: CASSASGEKLFF. The CDR3 DNA follows: TGTGCCAGCTCAGCCTCTGGAGAAAAACTGTTTTTT.

This chain links TRBV24-1 with TRBJ2-1; 8 bases are shared with TRBD2. Germline-derived CDR1 and CDR2 are KGHDR and SFDVKD. V gave up 3 bases and J gave up 2 bases; unmatched junction bases: 2. This CDR3 contains 15 residues. The CDR3 spells CATSDTTSAYNEQFF. The CDR3 nucleotides read TGTGCCACCAGTGATACGACTAGCGCCTACAATGAGCAGTTCTTC.

The V and J genes are TRBV7-2 and TRBJ2-1, with 9 bases that match TRBD2. This CDR3 region has 15 residues. Germline V gene data show CDR1 as SGHTA and CDR2 as FQGNSA. Losses at the gene ends were 5 bases for V and 2 bases for J; bases not matched to a gene: 4. The CDR3 DNA follows: TGTGCCAGCAGCCCTCGGACTAGCGCCTACAATGAGCAGTTCTTC. Translation: CASSPRTSAYNEQFF.

This clone turned up a few times. The rearrangement links TRBV18 to TRBJ2-2; D call uncertain. This CDR3 comprises 12 residues. Trimming removed 4 bases at V and 10 bases at J, with 10 bases between. CDR1 KGHSH and CDR2 LQKENI come from the germline V gene. The CDR3 protein is CASSLFTEELFF. The CDR3 DNA is TGTGCCAGCTCACTATTCACGGAGGAGCTGTTTTTT.

V is TRBV7-9 and J is TRBJ1-1; a weak D match, TRBD1 (5 bases). Germline CDR1 is SEHNR and CDR2 is FQNEAQ (reference sequence). CDR3 length: 15 amino acids. V gave up 5 bases and J gave up 4 bases, with 17 bases separating them. The CDR3 coding sequence is TGTGCCAGCAGCCTAAACTCTGGGGCCGGCACTGAAGCTTTCTTT. As protein: CASSLNSGAGTEAFF.

V gene TRBV7-6 combines with J gene TRBJ1-1, with TRBD1 identical over 8 bases. The CDR3 loop spans 15 amino acids. The ends lost 1 base at V and 10 bases at J; junction bases unmatched: 11. Germline-derived CDR1 and CDR2 are SGHVS and FNYEAQ. The CDR3 protein is CASSLEVGTGWGAFF. The CDR3 region has the DNA TGTGCCAGCAGCTTAGAGGTCGGGACAGGCTGGGGAGCTTTCTTT.

This sequence joins TRBV28 and TRBJ2-7; the match to TRBD2 covers 11 bases. This CDR3 comprises 14 residues. Germline V CDR1 and CDR2: MDHEN, SYDVKM. The V segment lost 6 bases and the J segment 4 bases; nucleotides outside the gene matches: 5. Here the CDR3 reads CASRVTSGSYEQYF. The CDR3 DNA reads TGTGCCAGCAGGGTAACTAGCGGGAGTTACGAGCAGTACTTC.

The gene calls are TRBV28 and TRBJ2-7; TRBD1 agrees at 9 bases. Germline V lookup: CDR1 MDHEN, CDR2 SYDVKM. The V gene end was trimmed by 8 bases and the J gene end by 6 bases; junction bases not matched to a gene: 8. There are 13 residues in the CDR3. In nucleotides, the CDR3 is TGTGCCAGCTGGAGGACAGGGGCAAGCGAGCAGTACTTC. Its protein is CASWRTGASEQYF.

The chain uses TRBV19 and TRBJ2-2; TRBD1 aligns across 8 bases. CDR3 length equals 14 residues. The V and J ends lost 2 bases and 5 bases, in that order; junction bases with no gene match: 1. Germline CDR1 and CDR2: LNHDA and SQIVND (reference sequence). The CDR3 coding sequence is TGTGCCAGTAGTATAACAGGGGGGACCGGGGAGCTGTTTTTT. This translates into CASSITGGTGELFF.

DNA for the CDR3: TGTGCCAGTAGTATAGCGACGGCTTCTGAAGCTTTCTTT. Translated: CASSIATASEAFF. The chain links TRBV19 to TRBJ1-1; D is unclear. Germline loops: CDR1 LNHDA, CDR2 SQIVND (reference sequence). Trimming took off 1 base at V and 6 bases at J, with 9 bases between the two ends. This CDR3 is built from 13 residues.

The CDR3 bases are TGTGCCAGCAGCCGACAGGGTGATAGCGCCGGGGAGCTGTTTTTT. It yields the protein CASSRQGDSAGELFF. The chain links TRBV9 to TRBJ2-2, with 7 bases identical to TRBD1. CDR3 length equals 15 residues. The germline V gene encodes CDR1 SGDLS and CDR2 YYNGEE. V lost 4 bases and J lost 6; bases outside the gene matches: 9.

The chain links TRBV6-5 to TRBJ1-1; D is unclear. Trimming took off 4 bases at V and 0 bases at J, with 12 bases between the two ends. There are 15 residues in the CDR3. The germline V gene encodes CDR1 MNHEY and CDR2 SVGAGI. CDR3 protein: CASSWGGVMNTEAFF. CDR3 nucleotide sequence: TGTGCCAGCAGTTGGGGTGGAGTGATGAACACTGAAGCTTTCTTT.

This sequence joins TRBV4-1 and TRBJ2-1, with TRBD2 matching over 7 bases. Germline V lookup: CDR1 MGHRA, CDR2 YSYEKL. The CDR3 is 14 residues long. The ends lost 4 bases at V and 5 bases at J; junction bases unmatched: 5. The CDR3 is CASSRREDNNEQFF. In DNA, the CDR3 is TGCGCCAGCAGCCGTCGGGAGGACAACAATGAGCAGTTCTTC.

Turning to this clone: Germline and junction disagree at one end, which may indicate a read error. Within the sample, other DNA sequences also encode this same CDR3. This rearrangement joins TRBV7-9 to TRBJ1-3; tentatively, D is TRBD1 (5 bases). In germline, CDR1 is SEHNR, CDR2 FQNEAQ (reference sequence). This CDR3 is built from 17 residues. CDR3 DNA: TGTGCTAGCAGCTTAGGGGTCGGCAGGGTCTCTGGAAACACCATATATTTT. Encoded protein: CASSLGVGRVSGNTIYF.

This clone appeared a single time. The chain employs TRBV9 and TRBJ1-1; tentative D call: TRBD1 (5 bases). Trimming cost V 4 bases and J 0 bases, with 10 bases left between them. The CDR3 has 14 residues. CDR1 SGDLS and CDR2 YYNGEE come from the germline V gene. CDR3 sequence: CASSPRGLNTEAFF. The CDR3 DNA is TGTGCCAGCAGCCCTCGGGGGTTGAACACTGAAGCTTTCTTT.

This chain uses TRBV5-4 with TRBJ2-1, with 10 bases fitting TRBD2. CDR1 is SGHNT, CDR2 YYREEE, per germline (reference sequence). V lost 3 bases, J lost 2 bases, and 5 bases stayed unmatched. The CDR3 has 16 amino acids. CDR3 sequence: CASSSSTSGPYNEQFF. For the CDR3, the DNA is TGTGCCAGCAGCTCCTCGACTAGCGGGCCCTACAATGAGCAGTTCTTC.

This clone was counted once. The CDR3 loop reads CASSMGGTGNTEAFF. The DNA of the CDR3 is TGTGCCAGTAGTATGGGTGGGACAGGGAACACTGAAGCTTTCTTT. J is TRBJ1-1 and V is TRBV19; 8 bases map to TRBD1. This CDR3 comprises 15 residues. V was pared by 3 bases and J by 1 base, with 4 bases of the junction left unmatched. Germline assignment: CDR1 LNHDA and CDR2 SQIVND (reference sequence).

The V gene is TRBV25-1, the J gene TRBJ2-1; tentative D call: TRBD1 (5 bases). The CDR3 is 16 residues long. Trimming removed 1 base at V and 0 bases at J, with 10 bases between. Germline V gives CDR1 MGHDK, CDR2 SYGVNS. The CDR3 spells CASSELGASSYNEQFF. CDR3 nucleotides: TGTGCCAGCAGTGAATTAGGGGCCAGCTCCTACAATGAGCAGTTCTTC.

The chain combines TRBV25-1 with TRBJ1-4; TRBD1 might be the D (5 bases). V lost 4 bases and J lost 8, with 11 bases in between. From germline, CDR1 is MGHDK and CDR2 SYGVNS. This CDR3 spans 13 amino acids. CDR3 sequence: CASSVGGNEKLFF. CDR3 in DNA: TGTGCCAGCAGTGTTGGGGGAAACGAAAAACTGTTTTTT. Full variable domain (missing parts from reference TRBV25-1 and TRBJ1-4): EADIYQTPRYLVIGTGKKITLECSQTMGHDKMYWYQQDPGMELHLIHYSYGVNSTEKGDLSSESTVSRIRTEHFPLTLESARPSHTSQYLCASSVGGNEKLFFGSGTQLSVL.